The clone carrying this T cell receptor (beta chain) was seen ten or more times. Its target is unknown. The data originate from a study of regulatory T cells in long-lasting Graves disease. Study background: Those with persistent Graves' disease had received antithyroid drugs for over 5 years with positive TSH receptor antibodies.

The sample's time point: persistent/refractory GD, antithyroid drugs over 5 years with positive TRAb. After RNA was extracted from PBMCs, the TCR library was made from it. With 6 bases clipped from V and 5 bases from J, the junction kept 7 bases outside the gene matches. Germline values: CDR1 MDHEN, CDR2 SYDVKM. This CDR3 is 14 amino acids long. To make TCR beta libraries, researchers used iRepertoire HTBI primers and Arm-PCR of CDR3 regions. TCRdb redid the calling of the multiplex PCR reads with MiXCR, one entry per CDR3 protein. The table records roughly 300,000 distinct CDR3 sequences, more than 20% of them present only once. General study points: The study found persistent patients shared more public clonotypes (roughly 2,600) than new patients (over 850). Persistent disease exhibited a predilection for TRBV28, TRBJ1-2 and TRBJ2-5.

The TCR was taken from a female donor with Graves disease. Here the sequenced sample was peripheral blood mononuclear cells (PBMCs), taken when the disease was refractory, from a patient treated with antithyroid drugs. The J gene is TRBJ2-5, the V gene TRBV28; 9 bases fit TRBD2. CDR3 bases: TGTGCCAGCAGGAGACTAGCGGTTCGGGAGACCCAGTACTTC. This translates into CASRRLAVRETQYF.